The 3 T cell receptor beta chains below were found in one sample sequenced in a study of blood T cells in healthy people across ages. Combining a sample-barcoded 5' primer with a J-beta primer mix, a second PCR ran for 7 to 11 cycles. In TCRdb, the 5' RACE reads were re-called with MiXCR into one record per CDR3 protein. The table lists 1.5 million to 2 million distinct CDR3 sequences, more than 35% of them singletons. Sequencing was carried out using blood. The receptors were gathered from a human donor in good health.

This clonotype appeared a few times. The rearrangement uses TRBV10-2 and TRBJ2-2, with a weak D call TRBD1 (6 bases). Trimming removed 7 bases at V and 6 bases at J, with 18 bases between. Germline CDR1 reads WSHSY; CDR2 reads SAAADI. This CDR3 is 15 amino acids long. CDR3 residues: CASNIEGESAGELFF. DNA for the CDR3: TGCGCCAGCAATATAGAGGGGGAAAGCGCCGGGGAGCTGTTTTTT.

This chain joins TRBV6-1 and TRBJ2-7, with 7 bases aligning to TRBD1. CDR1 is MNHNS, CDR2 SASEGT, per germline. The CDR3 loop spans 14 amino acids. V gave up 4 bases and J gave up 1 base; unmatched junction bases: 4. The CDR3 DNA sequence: TGTGCCAGCAGTGCCTACAGGGGATCCTACGAGCAGTACTTC. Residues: CASSAYRGSYEQYF.

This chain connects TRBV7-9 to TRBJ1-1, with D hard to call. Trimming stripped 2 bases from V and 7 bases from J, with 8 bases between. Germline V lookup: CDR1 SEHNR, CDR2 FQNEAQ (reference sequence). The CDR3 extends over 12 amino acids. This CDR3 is CASSLLSDEAFF. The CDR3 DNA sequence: TGTGCCAGCAGCTTATTGTCAGATGAAGCTTTCTTT.